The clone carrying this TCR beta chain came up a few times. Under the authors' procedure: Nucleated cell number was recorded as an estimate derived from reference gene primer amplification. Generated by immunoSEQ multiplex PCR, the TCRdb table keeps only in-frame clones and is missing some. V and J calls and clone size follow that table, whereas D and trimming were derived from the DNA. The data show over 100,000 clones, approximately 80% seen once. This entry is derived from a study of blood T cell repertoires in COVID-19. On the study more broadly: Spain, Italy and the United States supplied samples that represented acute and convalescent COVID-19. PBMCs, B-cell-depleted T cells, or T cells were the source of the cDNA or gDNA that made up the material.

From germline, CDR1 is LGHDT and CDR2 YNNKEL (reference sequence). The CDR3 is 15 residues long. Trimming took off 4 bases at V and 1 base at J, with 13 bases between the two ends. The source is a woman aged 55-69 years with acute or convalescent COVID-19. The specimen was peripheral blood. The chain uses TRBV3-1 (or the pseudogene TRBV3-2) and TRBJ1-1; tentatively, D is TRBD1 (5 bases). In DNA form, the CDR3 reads TGTGCCAGCAGCCGGGGGGGACTTTCGAACACTGAAGCTTTCTTT. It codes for CASSRGGLSNTEAFF.